This T cell receptor (beta chain) was identified during a study of shared clonotypes between healthy human individuals. The V gene's germline CDR1 is SNHLY and CDR2 FYNNEI. J was trimmed by 2 bases and V by 5 bases; bases with no gene match: 6. This CDR3 comprises 15 residues. Repertoires were generated with immunoSEQ multiplex PCR, while TCRdb's copy carries only in-frame clones and drops some. Of 200,000 to 250,000 clones listed, approximately 65% were seen once; the top ten hold approximately 10%. The clonotype comes from a young man in good health. Source material: memory CD4+ T cells sorted from blood. Regarding subset: CD45RA-negative fraction. V is TRBV2 and J is TRBJ2-7; 10 bases agree with TRBD1. CDR3 nucleotide sequence: TGTGCCAGCAGTCCCCGGGACAGGGGTACCTACGAGCAGTACTTC. Translation: CASSPRDRGTYEQYF.